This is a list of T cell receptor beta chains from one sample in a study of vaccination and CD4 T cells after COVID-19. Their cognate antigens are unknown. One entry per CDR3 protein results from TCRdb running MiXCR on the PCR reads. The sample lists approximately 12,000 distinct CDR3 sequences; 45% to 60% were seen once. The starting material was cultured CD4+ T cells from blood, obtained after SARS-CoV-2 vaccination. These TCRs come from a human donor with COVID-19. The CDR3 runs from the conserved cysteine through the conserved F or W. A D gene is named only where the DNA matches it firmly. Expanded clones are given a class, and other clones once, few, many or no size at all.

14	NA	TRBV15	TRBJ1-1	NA	TGTGCCACCAGCCCAAGGAGGGAGAACACTGAAGCTTTCTTT	CATSPRRENTEAFF
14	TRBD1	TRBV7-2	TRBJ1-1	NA	TGTGCCAGCAACGACCGGACAGGGAACACTGAAGCTTTCTTT	CASNDRTGNTEAFF
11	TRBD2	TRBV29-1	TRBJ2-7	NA	TGCAGCGTGGGGGGGAGCTACGAGCAGTACTTC	CSVGGSYEQYF
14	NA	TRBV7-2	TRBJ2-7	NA	TGTGCCAGCAGCCCCACTAGCTTCCCCTACGAGCAGTACTTC	CASSPTSFPYEQYF
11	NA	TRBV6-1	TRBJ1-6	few	TGTGCCAGCAGGAATGATTCACCCCTCCACTTT	CASRNDSPLHF
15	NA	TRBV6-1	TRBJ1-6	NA	TGTGCCAGCAGTACGACCACGGACCCCAATTCACCCCTCCACTTT	CASSTTTDPNSPLHF
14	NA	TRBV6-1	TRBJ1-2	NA	TGTGCCAGCAGTGTATATTTTGGGGACTATGGCTACACCTTC	CASSVYFGDYGYTF
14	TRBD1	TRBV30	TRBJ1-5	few	TGTGCCTGGAGGGCTACAGGGGTCGGACAGCCCCAGCATTTT	CAWRATGVGQPQHF
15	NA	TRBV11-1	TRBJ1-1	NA	TGTGCCAGCAGTGGCCGGGCCATATTGAACACTGAAGCTTTCTTT	CASSGRAILNTEAFF
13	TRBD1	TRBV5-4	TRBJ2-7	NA	TGTGCCAGCAGCTTGCAACAGGGGAACGAGCAGTACTTC	CASSLQQGNEQYF
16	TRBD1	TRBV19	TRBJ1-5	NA	TGTGCCAGTAGTATCCTCACCGGACAGGGCAATCAGCCCCAGCATTTT	CASSILTGQGNQPQHF
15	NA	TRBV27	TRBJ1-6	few	TGTGCCAGCAGTTACCAGGGGTTTAGTGATTCACCCCTCCACTTT	CASSYQGFSDSPLHF
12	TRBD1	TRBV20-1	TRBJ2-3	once	TGCAGCGCCGATCGGACAGGAGATACGCAGTATTTT	CSADRTGDTQYF
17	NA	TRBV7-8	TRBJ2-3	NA	TGTGCCAGCAGCCAAAGGACCGTAGCAGGTGTCTCAGATACGCAGTATTTT	CASSQRTVAGVSDTQYF
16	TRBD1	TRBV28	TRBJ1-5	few	TGTGCCAGCAGTCCGCCCGGGACAGCCTCCGGTCAGCCCCAGCATTTT	CASSPPGTASGQPQHF
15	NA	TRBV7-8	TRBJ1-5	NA	TGTGCCAGCAGCTTAGTGGCAGGGAGCAATCAGCCCCAGCATTTT	CASSLVAGSNQPQHF
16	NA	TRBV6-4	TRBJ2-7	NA	TGTGCCAGCAGTGACTCGATCGAGGTTAGAACCTACGAGCAGTACTTC	CASSDSIEVRTYEQYF
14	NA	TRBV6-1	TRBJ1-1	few	TGTGCCAGCAGACGCGGATCCTCGAGCACTGAAGCTTTCTTT	CASRRGSSSTEAFF
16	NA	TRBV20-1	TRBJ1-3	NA	TGCAGTGCTAGAGACCATTCAAGAGGGAACGGAAACACCATATATTTT	CSARDHSRGNGNTIYF
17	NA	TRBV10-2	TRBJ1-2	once	TGCGCCAGCAGGCCTAGCCCACAGGGATCCATGGGCTATGGCTACACCTTC	CASRPSPQGSMGYGYTF
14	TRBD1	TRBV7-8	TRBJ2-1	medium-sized	TGTGCCAGCAGCCGATCCGACAGGGAGACTGAGCAGTTCTTC	CASSRSDRETEQFF
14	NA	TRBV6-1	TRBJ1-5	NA	TGTGCCAGCCAAACGGGAGGGCCCCAACAGCCCCAGCATTTT	CASQTGGPQQPQHF
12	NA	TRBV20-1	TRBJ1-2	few	TGCAGTGCTAAAGAGGAGGCCTATGGCTACACCTTC	CSAKEEAYGYTF
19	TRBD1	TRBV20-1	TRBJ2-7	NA	TGCAGTGCTAGACCTAGGGGGCCTATGAGACAGACTGACTCCTACGAGCAGTACTTC	CSARPRGPMRQTDSYEQYF
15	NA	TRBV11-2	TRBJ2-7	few	TGTGCCAGCAGCTTAGACAGGGATTTGGGCTACGAGCAGTACTTC	CASSLDRDLGYEQYF
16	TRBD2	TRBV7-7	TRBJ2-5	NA	TGTGCTAGCAGCTTATCAGCGGGGGGGCCGAGAGAGACCCAGTACTTC	CASSLSAGGPRETQYF
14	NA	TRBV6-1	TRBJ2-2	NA	TGTGCCAGCAGTGAAGGTCCGAACACCGGGGAGCTGTTTTTT	CASSEGPNTGELFF
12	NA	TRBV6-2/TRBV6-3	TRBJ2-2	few	TGTGCCATCTCCTTCCCGGGCGGGGAGCTGTTTTTT	CAISFPGGELFF
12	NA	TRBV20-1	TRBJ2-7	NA	TGCAGTGCTAGAGATTCCTCCTACGAGCAGTACTTC	CSARDSSYEQYF
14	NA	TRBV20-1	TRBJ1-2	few	TGCAGTGCTAGAGAGGACATAGGTAGGGGTGGCTACACCTTC	CSAREDIGRGGYTF
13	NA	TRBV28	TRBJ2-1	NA	TGTGCCAGCCTCGACAGGTCTAACAATGAGCAGTTCTTC	CASLDRSNNEQFF
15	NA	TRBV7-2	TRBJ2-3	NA	TGTGCCAGCAGCGCGGACAGACGCATCACAGATACGCAGTATTTT	CASSADRRITDTQYF
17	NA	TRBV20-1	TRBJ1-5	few	TGCAGTGCCTTACATGGGGGCGCGGGGTATAGCAATCAGCCCCAGCATTTT	CSALHGGAGYSNQPQHF
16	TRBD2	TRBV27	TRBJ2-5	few	TGTGCCAGCAGGCTGTTTAGCGGGGGGGTCCAAGAGACCCAGTACTTC	CASRLFSGGVQETQYF
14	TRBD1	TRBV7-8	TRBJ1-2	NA	TGTGCCAGCAGCTGGGACAGGGGGCTTGATGGCTACACCTTC	CASSWDRGLDGYTF
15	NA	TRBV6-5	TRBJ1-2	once	TGTGCCAGCAGTTCCTTTTTTCAAGGTGACTATGGCTACACCTTC	CASSSFFQGDYGYTF
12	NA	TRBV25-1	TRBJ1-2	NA	TGTGCCAGCAGTGAACAGGGATATGGCTACACCTTC	CASSEQGYGYTF
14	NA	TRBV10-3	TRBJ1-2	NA	TGTGCCATCAGTGAGACCGGGGAAGACTATGGCTACACCTTC	CAISETGEDYGYTF
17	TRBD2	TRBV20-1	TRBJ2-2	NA	TGCAGTGCTAGGGCTAGCGGGGGGTCAGCGAACACTGGGGAGCTGTTTTTT	CSARASGGSANTGELFF
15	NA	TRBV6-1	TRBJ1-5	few	TGTGCCAGCAGCCGGACGGGGGGTAGCAATCAGCCCCAGCATTTT	CASSRTGGSNQPQHF
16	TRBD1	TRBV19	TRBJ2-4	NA	TGTGCCAGTAGTATGGGTACAGGGGGCACCCTTGGGAGTCAGTACTTC	CASSMGTGGTLGSQYF
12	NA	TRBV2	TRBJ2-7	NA	TGTGCCAGCAGTTATCCCTCCTACGAGCAGTACTTC	CASSYPSYEQYF
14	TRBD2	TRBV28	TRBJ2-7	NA	TGTGCCAGCAGCTCAGCGGGGGACTCCTACGAGCAGTACTTC	CASSSAGDSYEQYF
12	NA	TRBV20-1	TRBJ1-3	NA	TGCAGTGCTAGTGCGGATGGAAACACCATATATTTT	CSASADGNTIYF
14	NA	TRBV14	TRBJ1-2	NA	TGTGCCAGCAGCCCCCAGGGTAGGGGCTATGGCTACACCTTC	CASSPQGRGYGYTF
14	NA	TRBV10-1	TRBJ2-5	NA	TGCGCCAGCCAGCCCGACAGGCTGCAAGAGACCCAGTACTTC	CASQPDRLQETQYF
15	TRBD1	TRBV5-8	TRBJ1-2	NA	TGTGCCAGCAGCTCCCCTCCTGACAGGGACTATGGCTACACCTTC	CASSSPPDRDYGYTF
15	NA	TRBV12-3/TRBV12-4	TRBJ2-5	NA	TGTGCCAGCAGTTTAGCCAGGGACACAGCCGGGGCCCAGTACTTC	CASSLARDTAGAQYF
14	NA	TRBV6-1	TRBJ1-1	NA	TGTGCCAGCAGTATGATTACAGGGCCCACTGAAGCTTTCTTT	CASSMITGPTEAFF
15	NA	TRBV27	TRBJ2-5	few	TGTGCCAGCAGCCGGTCGGTCGCAGCTCTAGAGACCCAGTACTTC	CASSRSVAALETQYF